The 24 T cell receptor beta chains below come from one sample, sequenced in a study of shared clonotypes between healthy human individuals. Terminally differentiated effector memory CD45RA+ cells were excluded from the naive CD8 cells, which were CD45RO-negative and positively selected for CCR7. Only in-frame clones appear in the TCRdb table, and some are missing; sequencing was by immunoSEQ multiplex PCR. Here the sample spans about 2.2 million clones, around 93% being singletons. Sequencing used naive CD8+ T cells from PBMCs. The receptor source for this set is a man between 18 and 35 years old in good health. Some clones in this sample may be carry-over from other donors' samples.

This clone appeared once. The chain combines TRBV6-6 with TRBJ2-1; D is unclear. CDR1 MNHNY and CDR2 SVGAGI come from the germline V gene (reference sequence). The CDR3 is 14 residues long. V lost 0 bases to trimming and J lost 6 bases, with 9 bases between them. The CDR3 loop is CASSYSGPANEQFF. The DNA of the CDR3 is TGTGCCAGCAGTTACTCTGGGCCAGCCAATGAGCAGTTCTTC.

This chain connects TRBV27 to TRBJ2-1; maybe TRBD1 (6 bases). Germline CDR1 and CDR2: MNHEY and SMNVEV (reference sequence). Trimming took 8 bases from V and 6 from J, leaving 17 bases between them. The CDR3 has 14 residues. CDR3 bases: TGTGCCAGCGTAGAGGTGGGGGCTGGCAATGAGCAGTTCTTC. Amino acid sequence: CASVEVGAGNEQFF.

The rearrangement uses TRBV14 and TRBJ2-2; D might be TRBD2 (5 bases). V gave up 2 bases and J gave up 5 bases, with 15 bases separating them. The CDR3 totals 16 residues. Germline V gives CDR1 SGHDN, CDR2 FVKESK. CDR3 loop: CASSQTPRDFTGELFF. CDR3 nucleotides: TGTGCCAGCAGCCAAACTCCGAGGGATTTTACCGGGGAGCTGTTTTTT. Combining the CDR3 with reference TRBV14 and TRBJ2-2 gives the whole variable domain EAGVTQFPSHSVIEKGQTVTLRCDPISGHDNLYWYRRVMGKEIKFLLHFVKESKQDESGMPNNRFLAERTGGTYSTLKVQPAELEDSGVYFCASSQTPRDFTGELFFGEGSRLTVL.

V is TRBV2 and J is TRBJ2-1; D possibly matches TRBD1 or TRBD2 (5 bases each). The CDR3 totals 15 residues. The V gene's germline CDR1 is SNHLY and CDR2 FYNNEI. The germline V and J ends were trimmed by 7 bases and 5 bases, with 18 bases remaining between them. The CDR3 nucleotides read TGTGCCAGCACCGAGTGGGGGAGAACTAACAATGAGCAGTTCTTC. Translation: CASTEWGRTNNEQFF.

The rearrangement links TRBV5-5 to TRBJ2-3; 10 nucleotides agree with TRBD2. Losses at the gene ends were 1 base for V and 0 bases for J; bases not matched to a gene: 14. From germline, CDR1 is SGHKS and CDR2 YYEKEE (reference sequence). CDR3 length: 20 residues. Here the CDR3 DNA reads TGTGCCAGCAGCTTGTCACCAACTAGCGGGACCCAAGTAAGCACAGATACGCAGTATTTT. Protein sequence: CASSLSPTSGTQVSTDTQYF. The whole variable domain, filled in from reference TRBV5-5 and TRBJ2-3, reads DAGVTQSPTHLIKTRGQQVTLRCSPISGHKSVSWYQQVLGQGPQFIFQYYEKEERGRGNFPDRFSARQFPNYSSELNVNALLLGDSALYLCASSLSPTSGTQVSTDTQYFGPGTRLTVL.

The chain links TRBV27 to TRBJ1-4; D is unresolved. CDR1 and CDR2 from the germline V gene are MNHEY and SMNVEV (reference sequence). This CDR3 contains 14 residues. Trimming took 8 bases from V and 8 from J, leaving 18 bases between them. CDR3 protein: CASSQPQESEKLFF. CDR3 nucleotides: TGTGCCAGCTCACAGCCCCAGGAGTCAGAAAAACTGTTTTTT.

This clone was seen a single time. This sequence joins TRBV7-9 and TRBJ2-5; TRBD1 matches 8 bases. Germline assignment: CDR1 SEHNR and CDR2 FQNEAQ (reference sequence). V shed 5 bases and J 5 bases; nucleotides not matched to a gene: 4. The CDR3 extends over 13 amino acids. DNA of the CDR3: TGTGCCAGCAGCCGGACAGGGAGGGAGACCCAGTACTTC. Residues: CASSRTGRETQYF.

V is TRBV7-8 and J is TRBJ2-1, with D tentatively TRBD2 (6 bases). Germline V gene sequence: CDR1 SGHVS, CDR2 FQNEAQ. CDR3 length: 17 amino acids. Trimming stripped 5 bases from V and 7 bases from J, with 24 bases between. In DNA, the CDR3 is TGTGCCAGCAGCCAGACTAGTGCAGCGAGGCTCTCGAATGAGCAGTTCTTC. As protein: CASSQTSAARLSNEQFF. The complete variable domain, with remaining parts taken from reference TRBV7-8 and TRBJ2-1, reads GAGVSQSPRYKVAKRGQDVALRCDPISGHVSLFWYQQALGQGPEFLTYFQNEAQLDKSGLPSDRFFAERPEGSVSTLKIQRTQQEDSAVYLCASSQTSAARLSNEQFFGPGTRLTVL.

CDR3 protein: CASSFSMAEQYF. CDR3 in DNA: TGTGCCAGCAGCTTTTCGATGGCCGAGCAGTACTTC. This chain connects TRBV5-8 to TRBJ2-7; D not certain. This CDR3 is 12 amino acids long. V lost 2 bases to trimming and J lost 6 bases, with 9 bases between them. Germline V gene lookup returns CDR1 SGHTS and CDR2 YDEGEE.

This clone was observed a few times. The rearrangement links TRBV29-1 to TRBJ1-1, with 8 bases fitting TRBD1. Trimming took 6 bases from V and 3 from J; bases not matched to a gene: 6. The germline CDR1 and CDR2 sequences are SQVTM and ANQGSEA. The length of the CDR3 is 13 residues. The CDR3 DNA sequence: TGCAGCGTAGGACAGGGTGTGGACACTGAAGCTTTCTTT. Translation gives CSVGQGVDTEAFF.

V and J are TRBV25-1 and TRBJ2-3; TRBD1 matches 10 bases. V was pared by 4 bases and J by 4 bases, with 2 bases of the junction left unmatched. The CDR3 sequence is 14 residues long. Looked up from germline, CDR1 is MGHDK and CDR2 is SYGVNS. CDR3 sequence (DNA): TGTGCCAGCAGTGGAGGACAGGGGGCAGATACGCAGTATTTT. It encodes CASSGGQGADTQYF.

The V call is TRBV29-1, the J call TRBJ2-1, with 10 bases aligning to TRBD2. This CDR3 comprises 19 residues. The V segment lost 1 base and the J segment 7 bases; nucleotides outside the gene matches: 19. In germline, CDR1 is SQVTM, CDR2 ANQGSEA. CDR3 loop: CSVEGGQIIAGGALNEQFF. CDR3 DNA sequence: TGCAGCGTTGAAGGGGGCCAAATCATAGCGGGAGGCGCTTTGAATGAGCAGTTCTTC.

This rearrangement joins TRBV5-1 to TRBJ2-7, with D possibly matching TRBD2 (5 bases). V shed 0 bases and J shed 3 bases, with 10 bases lying between them. Per germline, CDR1 SGHRS and CDR2 YFSETQ. This CDR3 has 14 amino acids. CDR3 in DNA: TGCGCCAGCAGCTTGGGCGGGCGATACTACGAGCAGTACTTC. Translation gives CASSLGGRYYEQYF.

V and J are TRBV7-9 and TRBJ2-3; 10 bases line up with TRBD2. Germline values: CDR1 SEHNR, CDR2 FQNEAQ (reference sequence). This CDR3 spans 17 amino acids. Germline trimming cut 2 bases from V and 2 bases from J; bases unmatched to any gene: 7. The CDR3 is CASSLRTSGGNTDTQYF. The CDR3 region has the DNA TGTGCCAGCAGCTTACGGACTAGCGGAGGCAACACAGATACGCAGTATTTT.

The V call is TRBV5-1, the J call TRBJ2-7; 9 bases are a match to TRBD2. V dropped 3 bases and J dropped 2; count of bases not matched to a gene: 9. Germline V gives CDR1 SGHRS, CDR2 YFSETQ. CDR3 length: 16 amino acids. The CDR3 bases are TGCGCCAGCAGCTGGGTTGGCGGGAGGGCCGCCTACGAGCAGTACTTC. Translating it yields CASSWVGGRAAYEQYF.

The chain links TRBV5-1 to TRBJ1-1; the D gene is possibly TRBD1 (5 bases). The CDR3 totals 11 residues. Germline CDR1 SGHRS, CDR2 YFSETQ. V was clipped by 2 bases and J by 7 bases, with 6 bases between them. The CDR3 loop is CASSFTGEAFF. The CDR3, as DNA: TGCGCCAGCAGCTTCACAGGTGAAGCTTTCTTT.

The chain carries TRBV4-1 and TRBJ2-3, with a tentative D call TRBD2 (5 bases). CDR1 is MGHRA and CDR2 is YSYEKL in the germline V gene. This CDR3 contains 14 residues. V was clipped by 3 bases and J by 1 base, with 8 bases between them. The CDR3 DNA reads TGCGCCAGCAGCCACAGAGCGGGCACAGATACGCAGTATTTT. Amino acids: CASSHRAGTDTQYF.

A note on this clone: The germline gene is not matched at one end of the junction; a read error may be the cause. The chain employs TRBV20-1 and TRBJ1-1; 9 positions match TRBD1. CDR1 and CDR2 (germline): DFQATT, SNEGSKA (reference sequence). The CDR3 contains 11 residues. As DNA, the CDR3 is TGCAGTGCTAGGGGGACAGGGAGTGATCCGTTT. This gives the protein CSARGTGSDPF.

The chain combines TRBV18 with TRBJ2-7; D is ambiguous. The CDR3 length is 14 residues. Germline CDR1 reads KGHSH; CDR2 reads LQKENI. V lost 3 bases to trimming and J lost 0 bases, with 9 bases between them. In DNA form, the CDR3 reads TGTGCCAGCTCACCCCTTCCCCGCTCCTACGAGCAGTACTTC. This encodes CASSPLPRSYEQYF.

The chain uses TRBV2 and TRBJ1-3; a possible D gene is TRBD1 (5 bases). The germline V gene encodes CDR1 SNHLY and CDR2 FYNNEI. V lost 3 bases to trimming and J lost 4 bases, with 13 bases between them. This CDR3 is 15 amino acids long. This CDR3 is CASSDLSGYGNTIYF. The CDR3 DNA is TGTGCCAGCAGTGACTTGTCAGGGTACGGAAACACCATATATTTT.

The V gene is TRBV28, the J gene TRBJ2-3, with TRBD2 matching over 7 bases. This CDR3 spans 13 amino acids. The V gene's germline CDR1 is MDHEN and CDR2 SYDVKM. J lost 10 bases, V lost 7 bases, and 11 bases had no gene match. In DNA form, the CDR3 reads TGTGCCAGCACTTTGACCCGGGAGGATTCGCAGTATTTT. It specifies CASTLTREDSQYF.

The chain has TRBV30 and TRBJ1-1, with D possibly being TRBD1 (6 bases). V dropped 0 bases and J dropped 5 bases, with 16 bases sitting between them. This CDR3 has 15 amino acids. Germline values: CDR1 GTSNPN, CDR2 SVGIG (reference sequence). The chain's CDR3 is CAWSVALGTLTEAFF. The CDR3 DNA reads TGTGCCTGGAGTGTCGCTCTAGGGACATTAACTGAAGCTTTCTTT. Looking up the rest from reference TRBV30 and TRBJ1-1 gives the full variable domain: SQTIHQWPATLVQPVGSPLSLECTVEGTSNPNLYWYRQAAGRGLQLLFYSVGIGQISSEVPQNLSASRPQDRQFILSSKKLLLSDSGFYLCAWSVALGTLTEAFFGQGTRLTVV.

This clone was detected only once. The chain uses TRBV4-1 and TRBJ2-7, with 8 bases that match TRBD2. Germline CDR1 MGHRA, CDR2 YSYEKL. The CDR3 contains 20 residues. The J segment lost 0 bases and the V segment lost 0 bases, leaving 16 bases of the junction unmatched. CDR3 amino acids: CASSQDPNSLAGLSSYEQYF. Here the CDR3 DNA reads TGCGCCAGCAGCCAAGATCCCAATAGTCTAGCGGGCCTTAGCTCCTACGAGCAGTACTTC.

The CDR3 sequence: CASRSPQHRDTQYF. The CDR3, as DNA: TGTGCCAGCAGGTCCCCACAGCACAGAGATACGCAGTATTTT. The rearrangement joins TRBV6-1 to TRBJ2-3; D is ambiguous. Germline-derived CDR1 and CDR2 are MNHNS and SASEGT. The CDR3 is made up of 14 amino acids. Trimming left V 6 bases short and J 5 bases short, with 15 bases between.